The source of this T cell receptor (beta chain) is a study of molecular identifiers for immune sequencing clone quantification. Study background: Five aliquots were made in replicates from the RNA of approximately 20,000 or 98,000 naive CD8 cells, and four were sequenced. Study-level findings and limits: Identical TCR molecules that share a barcode could lead to an underestimation of highly expanded clone sizes.

Germline V gene data show CDR1 as GTSNPN and CDR2 as SVGIG (reference sequence). The CDR3 loop spans 15 amino acids. V was trimmed by 0 bases and J by 0 bases, leaving 9 bases between them. In the case of this clonotype: Its antigen is undetermined.

Sorting recovered naive CD8 T cells on a CD8+CD4-CCR7+CD45RA+ profile. Bulk libraries came from a prior protocol with listed TCR primers. Each CDR3 protein gets one entry after TCRdb re-called the PCR reads with MiXCR. The data contain over 550,000 distinct CDR3 sequences, over 25% of them singletons. The sample taken for sequencing was naive CD8+ T cells from blood, with Jurkat cell RNA spiked in. Subset here: FACS-sorted CD8+CD4-CCR7+CD45RA+ naive T cells. The genes are TRBV30 and TRBJ1-5; no reliable D call. The receptor was derived from a human donor in good health. Some libraries in this study had Jurkat cell RNA spiked in. In DNA form, the CDR3 reads TGTGCCTGGAGTGTTGGGGTTTATAGCAATCAGCCCCAGCATTTT. It encodes CAWSVGVYSNQPQHF.